Each of the 5 T cell receptor beta chains below was sequenced from the same sample in a study of cytomegalovirus exposure and HLA in healthy donors. PCR used 60 Vbeta primers and 13 Jbeta primers. Using immunoSEQ multiplex PCR, the repertoire was profiled, and TCRdb retains in-frame clones only, with some absent. The sample holds more than 95,000 clones, roughly 75% seen once. Sequencing was done on a sample of PBMCs. The receptors shown here come from a woman in her forties or fifties in good health and CMV-seronegative.

This clone was seen a few times. J is TRBJ2-3 and V is TRBV6-6, with a possible D match to TRBD2 (7 bases). Germline lookup yields CDR1 MNHNY and CDR2 SVGAGI (reference sequence). This CDR3 spans 15 amino acids. Trimming took off 2 bases at V and 6 bases at J, with 15 bases between the two ends. The CDR3 protein is CASSYPEGGADTQYF. The CDR3 DNA follows: TGTGCCAGCAGTTACCCGGAGGGGGGGGCGGATACGCAGTATTTT.

The rearrangement joins TRBV28 to TRBJ2-1, with 8 bases matching TRBD2. With 8 bases clipped from V and 0 bases from J, the junction kept 6 bases outside the gene matches. Germline CDR1 and CDR2: MDHEN and SYDVKM. This CDR3 is 15 amino acids long. The CDR3 nucleotides are TGTGCCAGCCTTTCTCTAGCGGGCTCCTACAATGAGCAGTTCTTC. The encoded protein is CASLSLAGSYNEQFF.

This clone occurred a few times. The chain combines TRBV30 with TRBJ2-7; 8 bases are a match to TRBD2. This CDR3 spans 15 amino acids. Germline V gene sequence: CDR1 GTSNPN, CDR2 SVGIG (reference sequence). Unmatched junction bases numbered 13, after V lost 3 bases and J lost 6 bases. The CDR3 sequence: CAWRGGSGSYGEQYF. The CDR3 nucleotides are TGTGCCTGGAGGGGGGGAAGCGGGAGTTATGGCGAGCAGTACTTC.

The V and J genes are TRBV10-2 and TRBJ2-7, with 14 bases matching TRBD2. Germline V lookup: CDR1 WSHSY, CDR2 SAAADI. The CDR3 has 16 amino acids. Losses at the gene ends were 3 bases for V and 6 bases for J; bases not matched to a gene: 7. The CDR3 reads CASSDPPGLAGVEQYF. The DNA of the CDR3 is TGCGCCAGCAGTGACCCACCGGGACTAGCGGGAGTCGAGCAGTACTTC.

The chain carries TRBV6-5 and TRBJ2-7, with D possibly being TRBD2 (5 bases). Germline CDR1 MNHEY, CDR2 SVGAGI. V lost 5 bases to trimming and J lost 5 bases, with 16 bases between them. The CDR3 runs to 14 residues. The CDR3 here is CASSRVPGVHEQYF. The CDR3 DNA follows: TGTGCCAGCAGTCGGGTCCCCGGGGTCCACGAGCAGTACTTC.